This T cell receptor beta chain was recorded in a study of naive and memory T cell subsets. Cells stained for CD3, CD4, CD8, CD45RA, CD27 and viability were sorted into four CD45RA/CD27 subsets. Two oligonucleotides, mixed equimolar, formed the beta constant-region primer covering TRBC1 and TRBC2. The ligated cDNA underwent four PCR rounds using SP2 and nested alpha and beta constant-region primers. MiXCR, run by TCRdb on the UMI-ligation and nested PCR reads, gives a single entry per CDR3 protein. The table records about 150,000 distinct CDR3 sequences, roughly 23% of them present only once. Study observations and caveats: In CD4 and CD8 cells, diversity dropped from naive through EMRA. In naive cells, over 95% of TCR sequences were seen only once. There was no ground truth to check naive and memory subset results. Naive repertoires, especially CD8, held a few larger clonotypes, possibly memory cells re-expressing CD45RA.

This clonotype has just a few counts. The antigen is undetermined. Deletions cut 3 bases from V and 2 bases from J, with 7 bases between. The CDR3 sequence is 13 residues long. The germline gives CDR1 MNHEY, CDR2 SVGAGI. This TCR came from a human donor in good health. The sample taken for sequencing was naive CD4+ T cells from blood. The V call is TRBV6-5, the J call TRBJ2-5; tentatively, D is TRBD2 (6 bases). The CDR3 region has the DNA TGTGCCAGCAGTTATGCGGGGCAAGAGACCCAGTACTTC. It is translated as CASSYAGQETQYF.